These T cell receptor beta chains were read from a single sample in a study of T cells after yellow fever vaccination. TCRdb itself ran the 5' RACE reads through MiXCR, one entry per CDR3 protein. The repertoire has some 670,000 distinct CDR3 sequences, around an eighth of them found once; the top ten carry 14% to 15%. Sequencing was performed on PBMCs, taken on the day of the yellow fever booster vaccination. All receptors derive from a man aged 30-40 years who received the YFV17D yellow fever vaccine. The CDR3 runs from the conserved cysteine through the conserved F or W. The D gene is left open where the match is weak. Size is omitted from some rows. Given values are once, few, many or a class for expanded clones.

V	D	J	size	CDR3	DNA
TRBV20-1	.	TRBJ2-5	few	CSASFGGTQETQYF	TGCAGTGCTAGCTTCGGCGGGACCCAAGAGACCCAGTACTTC
TRBV18	TRBD1	TRBJ2-1	many	CASSPPGQGNNEQFF	TGTGCCAGCTCACCACCGGGACAGGGGAACAATGAGCAGTTCTTC
TRBV6-5	.	TRBJ2-7	.	CASSYSAGSVIYEQYF	TGTGCCAGCAGTTACTCAGCAGGGTCAGTAATCTACGAGCAGTACTTC
TRBV5-4	TRBD1	TRBJ2-1	.	CASSYRTGEGDEQFF	TGTGCCAGCAGCTATCGGACAGGGGAGGGGGATGAGCAGTTCTTC
TRBV2	.	TRBJ2-1	.	CASSEVQGWDNEQFF	TGTGCCAGCAGTGAAGTGCAGGGTTGGGACAATGAGCAGTTCTTC
TRBV5-1	TRBD1	TRBJ2-3	many	CASSNDRADTQYF	TGCGCCAGCAGTAACGACAGGGCAGATACGCAGTATTTT
TRBV2	.	TRBJ2-7	few	CASTLSPGGTYEQYF	TGTGCCAGCACCCTGTCTCCGGGCGGAACCTACGAGCAGTACTTC
TRBV21-1	.	TRBJ2-2	.	CASSQGDRESTGELFF	TGTGCCAGCAGCCAAGGGGACAGGGAGTCCACCGGGGAGCTGTTTTTT
TRBV4-1	.	TRBJ1-1	few	CASSQVGRLAEAFF	TGCGCCAGCAGCCAAGTAGGTAGGTTGGCTGAAGCTTTCTTT
TRBV9	.	TRBJ2-5	.	CASSVSTEQETQYF	TGTGCCAGCAGCGTCTCGACAGAACAAGAGACCCAGTACTTC
TRBV6-2/TRBV6-3	.	TRBJ1-5	.	CASSYPPKDPGFSNQPQHF	TGTGCCAGCAGTTACCCTCCCAAAGACCCGGGTTTTAGCAATCAGCCCCAGCATTTT
TRBV6-1	.	TRBJ2-6	few	CASTDPGANVLTF	TGTGCCAGCACGGACCCTGGGGCCAACGTCCTGACTTTC
TRBV3-1	.	TRBJ1-4	.	CASRRDGKNEKLFF	TGTGCCAGCAGACGGGACGGTAAAAATGAAAAACTGTTTTTT
TRBV29-1	TRBD1	TRBJ1-5	.	CSVAETGVQPQHF	TGCAGCGTTGCTGAGACAGGGGTTCAGCCCCAGCATTTT
TRBV6-5	.	TRBJ2-2	few	CASSYPWNTGELFF	TGTGCCAGCAGTTACCCCTGGAACACCGGGGAGCTGTTTTTT
TRBV20-1	TRBD2	TRBJ2-1	.	CSASRGLAHNEQFF	TGCAGTGCTAGTAGGGGACTAGCTCACAATGAGCAGTTCTTC
TRBV29-1	.	TRBJ2-4	.	CSALSSAKNIQYF	TGCAGCGCCTTATCGTCAGCCAAAAACATTCAGTACTTC
TRBV5-4	.	TRBJ1-5	.	CASSPTPGGSNQPQHF	TGTGCCAGCAGCCCCACCCCCGGAGGCAGCAATCAGCCCCAGCATTTT
TRBV9	.	TRBJ2-5	.	CASSVAGAIQETQYF	TGTGCCAGCAGCGTAGCTGGGGCCATTCAAGAGACCCAGTACTTC
TRBV7-2	.	TRBJ1-1	.	CASSPRHAGKAFF	TGTGCCAGCAGCCCCAGACATGCCGGGAAAGCTTTCTTT
TRBV21-1	.	TRBJ2-2	.	CASSKFGDRGSGELFF	TGTGCCAGCAGCAAGTTTGGGGACAGGGGCTCCGGGGAGCTGTTTTTT
TRBV10-3	TRBD1	TRBJ1-2	few	CAISETGGNYGYTF	TGTGCCATCAGTGAGACAGGGGGTAACTATGGCTACACCTTC
TRBV28	.	TRBJ2-5	many	CASSPRAPETQYF	TGTGCCAGCAGTCCGAGGGCCCCCGAGACCCAGTACTTC
TRBV7-6	TRBD2	TRBJ2-7	many	CASSSTSGSGEQYF	TGTGCCAGCAGCTCGACTAGCGGAAGTGGGGAGCAGTACTTC
TRBV5-1	.	TRBJ2-2	.	CASSLEYGSTGELFF	TGCGCCAGCAGCTTGGAGTACGGGAGCACCGGGGAGCTGTTTTTT
TRBV20-1	.	TRBJ1-5	few	CSASTVGNQPQHF	TGCAGTGCTAGTACGGTGGGCAATCAGCCCCAGCATTTT
TRBV6-5	.	TRBJ2-7	few	CASSYDPGASYEQYF	TGTGCCAGCAGTTATGATCCAGGGGCCTCCTACGAGCAGTACTTC
TRBV4-3	TRBD1	TRBJ2-7	few	CASSQSGTGNYEQYF	TGCGCCAGCAGCCAAAGCGGGACAGGGAACTACGAGCAGTACTTC